These T cell receptor beta chains were read from a single sample in a study of blood T cell repertoires in COVID-19. The table came from immunoSEQ multiplex PCR; TCRdb's copy has only in-frame clones and leaves some out. Of around 100,000 clones listed, approximately 87% were seen once; the top ten hold 15%. The specimen was peripheral blood. Receptors originate from a human donor in a cohort sampled during active COVID-19. CDR3s include the opening cysteine and the closing phenylalanine or tryptophan. A D gene is named only where the DNA matches it firmly. Expanded clones are given a class, and other clones once, few, many or no size at all.

clone size,V gene,D gene,J gene,CDR3 protein,CDR3 DNA
once,TRBV14,-,TRBJ1-2,CASSPHPWYGYTF,TGTGCCAGCAGCCCACATCCTTGGTATGGCTACACCTTC
-,TRBV6-6,TRBD1,TRBJ2-2,CASTATGTTGELFF,TGTGCCAGCACCGCGACAGGGACCACCGGGGAGCTGTTTTTT
-,TRBV3-1/TRBV3-2,-,TRBJ2-7,CASSPGSSYEQYF,TGTGCCAGCAGCCCGGGGTCTTCCTACGAGCAGTACTTC
once,TRBV7-2,-,TRBJ2-2,CASSMRNTGELFF,TGTGCCAGCAGCATGAGAAACACCGGGGAGCTGTTTTTT
-,TRBV19,-,TRBJ1-2,CASIPAGISFGYTF,TGTGCCAGTATCCCTGCGGGGATATCGTTTGGCTACACCTTC
-,TRBV7-2,TRBD1,TRBJ1-2,CASSLARTGDYGYTF,TGTGCCAGCAGCTTAGCACGGACAGGTGACTATGGCTACACCTTC
-,TRBV30,-,TRBJ2-6,CAWAAPGVRSGANVLTF,TGTGCCTGGGCAGCGCCGGGGGTACGCTCTGGGGCCAACGTCCTGACTTTC
once,TRBV2,TRBD1,TRBJ1-5,CASSGGQPNQPQHF,TGTGCCAGCAGTGGGGGACAGCCGAATCAGCCCCAGCATTTT
once,TRBV4-3,TRBD1,TRBJ2-7,CASSQGQGLYEQYF,TGCGCCAGCAGCCAAGGACAGGGGCTCTACGAGCAGTACTTC
-,TRBV29-1,-,TRBJ2-7,CSVVQYEQYF,TGCAGCGTTGTACAATACGAGCAGTACTTC
-,TRBV5-1,-,TRBJ1-1,CASSWGRTDEAFF,TGCGCCAGCAGCTGGGGCCGAACGGATGAAGCTTTCTTT
-,TRBV5-4,TRBD1,TRBJ2-7,CASSLAPGQGGYEQYF,TGTGCCAGCAGCTTGGCCCCGGGACAGGGGGGGTACGAGCAGTACTTC
-,TRBV5-1,-,TRBJ1-1,CASSSTASRGTEAFF,TGCGCCAGCAGCTCGACCGCTTCGCGGGGCACTGAAGCTTTCTTT
-,TRBV18,-,TRBJ1-1,CASSPQVQDFAFF,TGTGCCAGCTCACCACAGGTACAGGATTTTGCTTTCTTT
-,TRBV7-9,TRBD2,TRBJ2-3,CASSFPPLSSGLSTDTQYF,TGTGCCAGCAGCTTCCCGCCCCTGTCTAGCGGCCTAAGCACAGATACGCAGTATTTT
-,TRBV6-6,-,TRBJ2-7,CASSYEVRPQRGEQYF,TGTGCCAGCAGTTACGAGGTTCGTCCTCAAAGGGGGGAGCAGTACTTC
-,TRBV7-3,-,TRBJ1-1,CASSFLLDTEAFF,TGTGCCAGCAGCTTTCTCTTAGACACTGAAGCTTTCTTT
-,TRBV3-1/TRBV3-2,-,TRBJ2-2,CASSPWSGYTGELFF,TGTGCCAGCAGCCCTTGGTCCGGGTACACCGGGGAGCTGTTTTTT
-,TRBV6-1,TRBD1,TRBJ2-3,CASSETGTVGSDTQYF,TGTGCCAGCAGTGAAACCGGGACAGTTGGTTCGGATACGCAGTATTTT
-,TRBV5-1,TRBD2,TRBJ2-2,CASSYTASGGTGELFF,TGCGCCAGCAGCTACACGGCTAGCGGAGGCACCGGGGAGCTGTTTTTT
-,TRBV7-9,TRBD1,TRBJ1-4,CASSLQGASNEKLFF,TGTGCCAGCAGCTTACAGGGGGCTTCCAATGAAAAACTGTTTTTT
-,TRBV19,-,TRBJ1-1,CASSIGGATGLNTEAFF,TGTGCCAGTAGTATCGGGGGGGCCACAGGGCTGAACACTGAAGCTTTCTTT
-,TRBV7-9,-,TRBJ1-4,CASSLARGDRLATNEKLLF,TGTGCCAGCAGCTTAGCGCGTGGTGACAGGCTTGCAACTAATGAAAAACTGCTTTTT
once,TRBV11-2,TRBD2,TRBJ2-3,CASSSGLAGGTDTQYF,TGTGCCAGCAGCTCGGGACTAGCGGGAGGTACAGATACGCAGTATTTT
-,TRBV5-4,-,TRBJ1-4,CASSSGTSNEKLFF,TGTGCCAGCAGCTCCGGGACATCAAATGAAAAACTGTTTTTT
-,TRBV6-2/TRBV6-3,TRBD2,TRBJ2-3,CASSRTSGGASDTQYF,TGTGCCAGCAGTCGGACTAGCGGGGGGGCGTCAGATACGCAGTATTTT
-,TRBV7-8,TRBD2,TRBJ2-7,CASSVGLVGTYEQYF,TGTGCCAGCAGCGTTGGACTAGTTGGGACCTACGAGCAGTACTTC
-,TRBV7-2,-,TRBJ2-1,CASSLVTLTHNEQFF,TGTGCCAGCAGCTTAGTAACTCTAACCCACAATGAGCAGTTCTTC
-,TRBV6-5,TRBD1,TRBJ2-7,CASRVGQGVSYEQYF,TGTGCCAGCAGGGTAGGACAGGGGGTTTCCTACGAGCAGTACTTC
-,TRBV19,TRBD2,TRBJ2-1,CASSALAGLYNEQFF,TGTGCCAGTAGTGCTCTAGCGGGACTCTACAATGAGCAGTTCTTC
-,TRBV12-2,-,TRBJ1-4,CASRFINEKLFF,TGTGCAAGTCGCTTTATTAATGAAAAACTGTTTTTT
-,TRBV3-1/TRBV3-2,TRBD2,TRBJ2-5,CASSQDRGGPQYF,TGTGCCAGCAGCCAAGATCGGGGGGGGCCCCAGTACTTC
-,TRBV3-1/TRBV3-2,-,TRBJ1-3,CASSLEGTLSGNTIYF,TGTGCCAGCAGCCTTGAGGGGACTCTCTCTGGAAACACCATATATTTT
-,TRBV9,-,TRBJ1-1,CASSVGGVGSTEAFF,TGTGCCAGCAGCGTAGGTGGGGTTGGGAGCACTGAAGCTTTCTTT
-,TRBV7-2,TRBD2,TRBJ2-1,CASSPTSGSRNEQFF,TGTGCCAGCAGCCCGACTAGCGGGAGTCGCAATGAGCAGTTCTTC
-,TRBV7-2,-,TRBJ1-5,CASSQDSSNQPQHF,TGTGCCAGCAGCCAAGACTCAAGCAATCAGCCCCAGCATTTT
-,TRBV6-5,-,TRBJ1-4,CASTRSGGANEKLFF,TGTGCCAGCACCCGCAGCGGGGGGGCTAATGAAAAACTGTTTTTT
-,TRBV5-1,-,TRBJ2-7,CASSRDRTLYEQYF,TGCGCCAGCAGCCGAGACAGGACCCTCTACGAGCAGTACTTC
once,TRBV25-1,-,TRBJ1-1,CASSVLGGRTEAFF,TGTGCCAGCAGTGTTCTCGGGGGGAGGACTGAAGCTTTCTTT
-,TRBV5-6,-,TRBJ1-2,CASSLPIARGDGYTF,TGTGCCAGCAGCTTGCCCATCGCCAGGGGTGATGGCTACACCTTC
few,TRBV5-6,-,TRBJ2-3,CASSPDTGTDTQYF,TGTGCCAGCAGCCCCGATACAGGGACAGATACGCAGTATTTT
-,TRBV5-6,-,TRBJ1-5,CASSLAYSNQPQHF,TGTGCCAGCAGCTTGGCGTATAGCAATCAGCCCCAGCATTTT
-,TRBV7-9,-,TRBJ1-3,CASSFHSDGTGNTIYF,TGTGCCAGCAGCTTCCACAGTGACGGTACTGGAAACACCATATATTTT
many,TRBV9,-,TRBJ1-3,CASSPQQGLSSGNTIYF,TGTGCCAGCAGCCCCCAACAGGGTCTCAGCTCTGGAAACACCATATATTTT
-,TRBV4-2,-,TRBJ2-5,CASSQDVIETQYF,TGTGCCAGCAGCCAAGATGTAATAGAGACCCAGTACTTC
-,TRBV5-1,TRBD2,TRBJ2-5,CASSLGLAGLLQETQYF,TGCGCCAGCAGCTTGGGACTAGCGGGACTACTACAAGAGACCCAGTACTTC
-,TRBV2,-,TRBJ1-2,CASSEVGAVTSSYGYTF,TGTGCCAGCAGTGAAGTAGGGGCAGTAACCTCAAGCTATGGCTACACCTTC
-,TRBV24-1,TRBD2,TRBJ2-1,CATSDGSGGPLSYNEQFF,TGTGCCACCAGTGATGGTAGCGGGGGGCCATTATCCTACAATGAGCAGTTCTTC
-,TRBV30,-,TRBJ2-3,CAWNRVGGLGDTQYF,TGTGCCTGGAACCGAGTCGGCGGATTGGGAGATACGCAGTATTTT
-,TRBV12-2,-,TRBJ2-1,CASRMTGTISPYNEQFF,TGTGCAAGTCGCATGACAGGGACAATCAGTCCGTACAATGAGCAGTTCTTC
-,TRBV7-9,-,TRBJ1-2,CASSSLAADGYTF,TGTGCCAGCAGCTCGTTGGCGGCTGATGGCTACACCTTC
-,TRBV6-5,-,TRBJ1-1,CASSYSGIEAFF,TGTGCCAGCAGTTACTCGGGCATAGAGGCTTTCTTT